The 10 T cell receptor beta chains in this list originate from one sample, sequenced in a study of T cells after posttransplantation cyclophosphamide. Method: immunoSEQ multiplex PCR; TCRdb's copy keeps in-frame clones and lacks some. The sample includes 40,000 to 55,000 clones, none of them occurring once. Sequencing was performed on PBMCs. The source of these receptors is a man between 35 and 55 years old in good health, CMV-negative, and a related stem cell transplant donor.

This clone has ten or more counts. The chain joins TRBV5-6 to TRBJ2-7, with D possibly matching TRBD1 (5 bases). Trimming removed 2 bases from V and 0 bases from J, with 12 bases in between. The CDR3 covers 15 residues. Germline CDR1 is SGHDT and CDR2 is YYEEEE. In DNA, the CDR3 is TGTGCCAGCAGCTTCCATGGGGCAAGCTCCTACGAGCAGTACTTC. It translates to CASSFHGASSYEQYF.

This clone was recorded many times. This sequence joins TRBV7-8 and TRBJ2-1, with D possibly being TRBD1 (5 bases). Trimming cost V 2 bases and J 8 bases, with 7 bases left between them. Germline CDR1 reads SGHVS; CDR2 reads FQNEAQ. The length of the CDR3 is 12 residues. The CDR3 is CASSLPGYEQFF. The CDR3 region has the DNA TGTGCCAGCAGCTTACCAGGGTATGAGCAGTTCTTC. Supplemented by reference TRBV7-8 and TRBJ2-1, the full variable domain reads GAGVSQSPRYKVAKRGQDVALRCDPISGHVSLFWYQQALGQGPEFLTYFQNEAQLDKSGLPSDRFFAERPEGSVSTLKIQRTQQEDSAVYLCASSLPGYEQFFGPGTRLTVL.

This clone was observed many times. The chain links TRBV6-6 to TRBJ1-5, with no clear D. Germline V gives CDR1 MNHNY, CDR2 SVGAGI (reference sequence). V was trimmed by 4 bases and J by 6 bases, leaving 10 bases between them. CDR3 length: 13 amino acids. CDR3 sequence reads: CASSLRESQPQHF. The CDR3, as DNA: TGTGCCAGCAGTTTGAGAGAGAGTCAGCCCCAGCATTTT.

This clone has just a few counts. The chain has TRBV6-1 and TRBJ2-7; D is perhaps TRBD2 (7 bases). From germline, CDR1 is MNHNS and CDR2 SASEGT. V shed 6 bases and J shed 9 bases, with 18 bases lying between them. CDR3 size: 13 residues. In DNA form, the CDR3 reads TGTGCCAGCAGCAGAGAGGGGGGGAACGCGCAGTACTTC. Protein product: CASSREGGNAQYF.

This clone was detected ten times or more. This chain's CDR3 is CASRTGGWETQYF. In nucleotides, the CDR3 is TGTGCCTCTCGGACAGGGGGCTGGGAGACCCAGTACTTC. V gene TRBV6-5 combines with J gene TRBJ2-5, with 11 bases lining up with TRBD1. V was clipped by 11 bases and J by 5 bases; unmatched bases: 7. In germline, CDR1 is MNHEY, CDR2 SVGAGI. The CDR3 has 13 residues.

This clone was counted at least ten times. The chain recombines TRBV2 with TRBJ2-7; D gene unclear. V lost 3 bases and J 7 bases, leaving 13 bases between the germline ends. From germline, CDR1 is SNHLY and CDR2 FYNNEI. The length of the CDR3 is 13 residues. The CDR3 protein is CASSDGRTDEQYF. The DNA of the CDR3 is TGTGCCAGCAGTGATGGTAGAACCGATGAGCAGTACTTC. Based on the CDR3 plus reference TRBV2 and TRBJ2-7, the full variable domain is EPEVTQTPSHQVTQMGQEVILRCVPISNHLYFYWYRQILGQKVEFLVSFYNNEISEKSEIFDDQFSVERPDGSNFTLKIRSTKLEDSAMYFCASSDGRTDEQYFGPGTRLTVT.

This clone was counted at least ten times. Other DNA sequences in the same sample also yield this CDR3. The V gene is TRBV27, the J gene TRBJ1-2, with D tentatively TRBD1 (5 bases). CDR1 is MNHEY and CDR2 is SMNVEV in the germline V gene (reference sequence). The CDR3 has 13 residues. V dropped 3 bases and J dropped 2 bases, with 7 bases sitting between them. The CDR3 spells CASSFGGNYGYTF. The DNA for the CDR3 is TGTGCCAGCAGTTTCGGGGGGAACTATGGCTACACCTTC.

This clone has more than one count but fewer than ten. The chain recombines TRBV27 with TRBJ1-6; a weak D match, TRBD1 (5 bases). From germline, CDR1 is MNHEY and CDR2 SMNVEV (reference sequence). The CDR3 has 15 amino acids. Deletions cut 3 bases from V and 7 bases from J, with 13 bases between. The CDR3 loop is CASSFVSQANSPLHF. In DNA form, the CDR3 reads TGTGCCAGCAGTTTTGTATCACAGGCGAATTCACCCCTCCACTTT.

This clone has a count of ten or more. The chain combines TRBV5-1 with TRBJ1-1, with 7 bases identical to TRBD1. Germline CDR1 reads SGHRS; CDR2 reads YFSETQ. The CDR3 has 15 residues. V dropped 5 bases and J dropped 10; count of bases not matched to a gene: 17. CDR3 bases: TGCGCCAGCAGGCCCGGACAGGCTCACTTTTTTGGAGCTTTCTTT. This encodes CASRPGQAHFFGAFF.

The table lists this clone with many counts. The chain is built from TRBV29-1 and TRBJ2-1; D might be TRBD1 (7 bases). The germline V gene has CDR1 SQVTM and CDR2 ANQGSEA. The V end lost 7 bases, the J end lost 7 bases, and 20 bases lay between the germline ends. This CDR3 comprises 14 residues. The CDR3 loop is CSAGDRVRGNEQFF. The CDR3 nucleotides read TGCAGCGCCGGCGACAGGGTTCGGGGGAATGAGCAGTTCTTC.